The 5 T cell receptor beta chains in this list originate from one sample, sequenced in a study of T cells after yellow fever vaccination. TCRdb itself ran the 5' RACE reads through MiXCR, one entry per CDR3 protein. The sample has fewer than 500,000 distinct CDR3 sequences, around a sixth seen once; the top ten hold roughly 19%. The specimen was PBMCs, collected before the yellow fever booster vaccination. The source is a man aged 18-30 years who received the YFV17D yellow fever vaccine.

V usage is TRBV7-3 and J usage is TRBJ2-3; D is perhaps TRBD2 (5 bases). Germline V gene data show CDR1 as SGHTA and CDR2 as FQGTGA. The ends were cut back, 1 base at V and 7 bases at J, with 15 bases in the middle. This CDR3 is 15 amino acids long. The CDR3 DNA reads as TGTGCCAGCAGCTTAATTGGGCAGCCCGGGAATACGCAGTATTTT. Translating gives CASSLIGQPGNTQYF.

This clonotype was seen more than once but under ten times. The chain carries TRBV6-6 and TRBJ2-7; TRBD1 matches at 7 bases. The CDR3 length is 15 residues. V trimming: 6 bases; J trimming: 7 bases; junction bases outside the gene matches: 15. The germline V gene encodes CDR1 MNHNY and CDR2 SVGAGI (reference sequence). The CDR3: CASSRGTVQPTEQYF. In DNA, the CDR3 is TGTGCCAGCAGCCGAGGGACAGTACAGCCTACGGAGCAGTACTTC.

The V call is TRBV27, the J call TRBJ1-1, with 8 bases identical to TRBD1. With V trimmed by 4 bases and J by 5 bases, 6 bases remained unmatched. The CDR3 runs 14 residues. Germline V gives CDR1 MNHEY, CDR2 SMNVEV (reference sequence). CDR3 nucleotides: TGTGCCAGCAGTTCGCGGACAGGGAAGACTGAAGCTTTCTTT. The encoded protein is CASSSRTGKTEAFF.

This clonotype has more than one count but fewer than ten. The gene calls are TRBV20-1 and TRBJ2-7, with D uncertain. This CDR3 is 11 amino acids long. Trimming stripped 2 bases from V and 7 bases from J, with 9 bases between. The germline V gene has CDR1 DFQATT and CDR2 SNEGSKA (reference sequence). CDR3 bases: TGCAGTGCTAGATTTGTTGGGGAGCAGTACGTC. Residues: CSARFVGEQYV.

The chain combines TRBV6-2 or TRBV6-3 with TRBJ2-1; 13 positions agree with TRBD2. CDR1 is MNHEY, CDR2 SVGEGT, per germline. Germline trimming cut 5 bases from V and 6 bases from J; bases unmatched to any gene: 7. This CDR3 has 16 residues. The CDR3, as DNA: TGTGCCAGCAGTCACCGACTAGCGGGGGGATTCAATGAGCAGTTCTTC. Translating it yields CASSHRLAGGFNEQFF.